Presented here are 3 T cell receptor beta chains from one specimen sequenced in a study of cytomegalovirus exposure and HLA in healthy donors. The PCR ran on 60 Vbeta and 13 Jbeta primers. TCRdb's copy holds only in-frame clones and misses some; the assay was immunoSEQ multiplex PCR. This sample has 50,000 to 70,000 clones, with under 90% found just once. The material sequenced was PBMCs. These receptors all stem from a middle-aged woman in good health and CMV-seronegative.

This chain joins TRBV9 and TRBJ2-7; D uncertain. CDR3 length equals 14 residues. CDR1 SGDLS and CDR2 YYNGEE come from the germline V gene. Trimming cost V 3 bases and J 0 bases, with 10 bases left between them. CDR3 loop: CASSAGWSSYEQYF. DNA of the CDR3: TGTGCCAGCAGCGCCGGGTGGAGCTCCTACGAGCAGTACTTC. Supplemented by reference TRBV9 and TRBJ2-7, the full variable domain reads DSGVTQTPKHLITATGQRVTLRCSPRSGDLSVYWYQQSLDQGLQFLIQYYNGEERAKGNILERFSAQQFPDLHSELNLSSLELGDSALYFCASSAGWSSYEQYFGPGTRLTVT.

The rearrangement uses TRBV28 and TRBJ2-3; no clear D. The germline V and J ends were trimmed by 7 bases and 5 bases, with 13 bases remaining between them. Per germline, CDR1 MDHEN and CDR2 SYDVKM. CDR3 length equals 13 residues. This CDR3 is CASTHPQKDTQYF. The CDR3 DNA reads TGTGCCAGCACCCATCCCCAGAAAGATACGCAGTATTTT.

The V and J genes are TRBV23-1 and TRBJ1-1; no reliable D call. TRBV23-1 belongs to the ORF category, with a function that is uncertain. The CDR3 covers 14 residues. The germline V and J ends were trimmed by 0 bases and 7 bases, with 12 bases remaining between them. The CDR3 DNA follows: TGCGCCAGCAGTCAATCGGTGCGGGAGGTTGAAGCTTTCTTT. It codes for CASSQSVREVEAFF.